Listed below are T cell receptor beta chains from one sample, sequenced in a study of T-cell memory formation after mild COVID-19. TCRdb reanalysed the 5' RACE reads using MiXCR and keeps one entry per CDR3 protein. The sample consists of more than 350,000 distinct CDR3 sequences, 15% to 20% of them appearing once. The material sequenced was PBMCs or a T cell subset sorted from them (not recorded which). These receptors originate from a man in his late teens or twenties who had mild COVID-19 (a few samples of this study predate the infection). Cell type and time point are not known. Both conserved end residues are part of each CDR3. A D gene is named only where the DNA matches it firmly. Part of the rows lack a size; the others show once, few, many or a class for expanded clones.

DNA,CDR3,V,D,size,J
TGTGCCAGCAGTTTAGGGTGGGGGAACGAGCAGTACTTC,CASSLGWGNEQYF,TRBV12-3/TRBV12-4,NA,few,TRBJ2-7
TGCGCCAGCAGCCAAGAGGAAAGGACCGCAGATACGCAGTATTTT,CASSQEERTADTQYF,TRBV4-3,NA,many,TRBJ2-3
TGCAGCGGGGGCGTAAGCGGGGGGAAAGCTACGCAGTATTTT,CSGGVSGGKATQYF,TRBV20-1,TRBD2,few,TRBJ2-3
TGTGCCAGCAGCCGCATTGTGGGTCTACGTTTATTTCTCTATGGCTACACCTTC,CASSRIVGLRLFLYGYTF,TRBV7-8,NA,few,TRBJ1-2
TGTGCCATCGCGGAAAGGGGGGTGACCGGGGAGCTGTTTTTT,CAIAERGVTGELFF,TRBV10-3,NA,few,TRBJ2-2
TGTGCCAGCAGTTTTGCAGCGGGGACGGCAGATACGCAGTATTTT,CASSFAAGTADTQYF,TRBV27,TRBD2,NA,TRBJ2-3
TGCAGTGCGGGACCGCAGGGGGCGAGGCAAGAGACCCAGTACTTC,CSAGPQGARQETQYF,TRBV20-1,TRBD1,few,TRBJ2-5
TGTGCTAGCAGCTTAGGTCTAGCGGGGGGGCAAGAGACCCAGTACTTC,CASSLGLAGGQETQYF,TRBV7-7,TRBD2,many,TRBJ2-5
TGTGCCAGCAGCCAAGACACCAGTAGAACAGATACGCAGTATTTT,CASSQDTSRTDTQYF,TRBV3-1,NA,NA,TRBJ2-3
TGTGCCAGCAGCTTAGCGTACTTAAGCACAGATACGCAGTATTTT,CASSLAYLSTDTQYF,TRBV7-2,NA,NA,TRBJ2-3
TGCAGTGCTAGTCCCAGGGCCGGGAGGCGTTACGATACGCAGTATTTT,CSASPRAGRRYDTQYF,TRBV20-1,TRBD2,NA,TRBJ2-3
TGTGCCAGCAGCCAAGACAGGGGGACTCCGCCCCAGCATTTT,CASSQDRGTPPQHF,TRBV6-1,TRBD1,few,TRBJ1-5
TGCAGTGCTGGACTCAGCACAGATACGCAGTATTTT,CSAGLSTDTQYF,TRBV20-1,NA,NA,TRBJ2-3
TGTGCCAGCAGTTTTAGGCTAGCGGGGGGCACAGATACGCAGTATTTT,CASSFRLAGGTDTQYF,TRBV12-3/TRBV12-4,TRBD2,NA,TRBJ2-3
TGCGCCAGCAGCCACCCCACAGATACGCAGTATTTT,CASSHPTDTQYF,TRBV5-1,NA,NA,TRBJ2-3
TGCGCCAGCGTCTATCAGGACCACACCGGGGAGCTGTTTTTT,CASVYQDHTGELFF,TRBV5-1,NA,few,TRBJ2-2
TGTGCCAGCAGTCTACTAGCGGGGGAAGATACGCAGTATTTT,CASSLLAGEDTQYF,TRBV27,TRBD2,few,TRBJ2-3
TGCAGTGCTAGCCGGGCGGGGAACATTCAGTACTTC,CSASRAGNIQYF,TRBV20-1,NA,few,TRBJ2-4
TGTGCCAGCAGCTCCAAATGGAGCGGGGGCCACGAGCAGTACTTC,CASSSKWSGGHEQYF,TRBV7-2,TRBD2,few,TRBJ2-7
TGCAGCGTTGCTAGCAGTCGCTACAATGAGCAGTTCTTC,CSVASSRYNEQFF,TRBV29-1,NA,NA,TRBJ2-1
TGCAGTGCTAGACGCAGGGGGGACACTGAAGCTTTCTTT,CSARRRGDTEAFF,TRBV20-1,TRBD1,NA,TRBJ1-1
TGTGCCAGCACCCAAGGGGCAGGGAATGAGCAGTTCTTC,CASTQGAGNEQFF,TRBV11-2,NA,few,TRBJ2-1
TGTGCCAGCAGTTTAAATAGGCCCCAGCATTTT,CASSLNRPQHF,TRBV28,NA,few,TRBJ1-5
TGTGCCAGCAGCCAACGGCGGGCGACAGGGGTTGGGGAGACCCAGTACTTC,CASSQRRATGVGETQYF,TRBV7-2,TRBD1,many,TRBJ2-5
TGTGCCAGCAGCCCCCACCCCCCGGACCCGAGCTCCTACAATGAGCAGTTCTTC,CASSPHPPDPSSYNEQFF,TRBV7-3,NA,NA,TRBJ2-1
TGCGCCAGCAGCCAAGATCTTCGAGGGGCTGGGAAGACCCAGTACTTC,CASSQDLRGAGKTQYF,TRBV4-3,NA,NA,TRBJ2-5
TGTGCCAGCCACGGCGGGGGCGCGAACACCGGGGAGCTGTTTTTT,CASHGGGANTGELFF,TRBV7-9,NA,NA,TRBJ2-2
TGTGCCAGCAGCTTCCAGCGGGGGGTCCAAGAGACCCAGTACTTC,CASSFQRGVQETQYF,TRBV7-2,TRBD2,NA,TRBJ2-5
TGTGCCAGCAGCTTACCCTGGGGGGGGGCTTATGAGCAGTTCTTC,CASSLPWGGAYEQFF,TRBV7-2,NA,few,TRBJ2-1
TGTGCCAGCAGTAAAGCTACTAGCGGGGGGGAACAAGAGACCCAGTACTTC,CASSKATSGGEQETQYF,TRBV2,TRBD2,NA,TRBJ2-5
TGCAGTGCTAGAAGGTTGGCGGGGGCCTACGAGCAGTACTTC,CSARRLAGAYEQYF,TRBV20-1,TRBD2,few,TRBJ2-7
TGTGCCAGCAGTGCGACAGGGTTCTATTCACCCCTCCACTTT,CASSATGFYSPLHF,TRBV12-3/TRBV12-4,TRBD1,NA,TRBJ1-6
TGTGCCAGCAGTGACCGGGACAACACTGAAGCTTTCTTT,CASSDRDNTEAFF,TRBV6-4,NA,many,TRBJ1-1
TGCGCCAGCAGCGCCTACGGGACAGATTACGAGCAGTACTTC,CASSAYGTDYEQYF,TRBV5-1,TRBD1,few,TRBJ2-7
TGCGCCAGCAGCCAGACGGCGGGTCTCTCCTACGAGCAGTACTTC,CASSQTAGLSYEQYF,TRBV4-3,NA,NA,TRBJ2-7
TGTGCCAGCAGCTTAATGTCGGCGGGGGAGAACACTGAAGCTTTCTTT,CASSLMSAGENTEAFF,TRBV7-3,NA,few,TRBJ1-1
TGTGCCAGCAGTGGGCCTCAGGGGGCGAACACCGGGGAGCTGTTTTTT,CASSGPQGANTGELFF,TRBV6-4,TRBD1,few,TRBJ2-2
TGTGCCAGCAGTCCCCTCGACAATCAGCCCCAGCATTTT,CASSPLDNQPQHF,TRBV27,NA,few,TRBJ1-5
TGTGCCAGCAGCACCCCCCGGGGGACTAGCGCCAATGAGCAGTTCTTC,CASSTPRGTSANEQFF,TRBV7-9,TRBD2,few,TRBJ2-1
TGTGCCAGCAGTTACGGGACAGGGACCTACAATGAGCAGTTCTTC,CASSYGTGTYNEQFF,TRBV12-3/TRBV12-4,TRBD1,NA,TRBJ2-1
TGTGCCAGTAGTATAAGAAGGGCATCGGGTTTGGTAGCCCAGCATTTT,CASSIRRASGLVAQHF,TRBV19,NA,NA,TRBJ1-5
TGCGCCAGCAGCTCCTACGGGACTGCCACAGGGCAGTACTTC,CASSSYGTATGQYF,TRBV5-1,NA,few,TRBJ2-7
TGCGCCAGCAGCTTGCCGGAGAACACTGAAGCTTTCTTT,CASSLPENTEAFF,TRBV18,NA,many,TRBJ1-1
TGCAGCGTTGAAGTCGGGACAGGACAAGAGACCCAGTACTTC,CSVEVGTGQETQYF,TRBV29-1,TRBD1,few,TRBJ2-5
TGTGCCACCATGGTTTCCCCCCACAATGAGCAGTTCTTC,CATMVSPHNEQFF,TRBV24-1,NA,few,TRBJ2-1
TGTGCCAGCAGCTTAACAGGGTATAATTCACCCCTCCACTTT,CASSLTGYNSPLHF,TRBV7-2,NA,few,TRBJ1-6
TGCGCCAGCAGCGAGGGACGGGTCGATCAGCCCCAGCATTTT,CASSEGRVDQPQHF,TRBV5-1,NA,NA,TRBJ1-5
TGCAGTGCTAGTTTTCCGGAGAGTAGAACCCGAGATTCACCCCTCCACTTT,CSASFPESRTRDSPLHF,TRBV20-1,NA,few,TRBJ1-6